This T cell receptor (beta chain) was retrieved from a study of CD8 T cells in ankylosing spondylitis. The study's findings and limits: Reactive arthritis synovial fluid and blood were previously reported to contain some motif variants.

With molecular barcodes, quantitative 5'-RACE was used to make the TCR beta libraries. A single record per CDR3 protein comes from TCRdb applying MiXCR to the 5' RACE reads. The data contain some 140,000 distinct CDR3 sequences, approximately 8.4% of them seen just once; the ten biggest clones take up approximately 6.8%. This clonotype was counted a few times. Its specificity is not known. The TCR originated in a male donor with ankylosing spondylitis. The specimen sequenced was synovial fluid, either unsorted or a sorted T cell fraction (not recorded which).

This CDR3 reads CSATTPPHGSGNTIYF. The CDR3 DNA follows: TGCAGTGCCACCACTCCCCCCCACGGCTCTGGAAACACCATATATTTT. This chain links TRBV20-1 with TRBJ1-3; no reliable D call. The CDR3 contains 16 residues. Germline CDR1 reads DFQATT; CDR2 reads SNEGSKA (reference sequence). V was trimmed by 6 bases and J by 0 bases, leaving 18 bases between them.